These 26 T cell receptor beta chains share one sample of origin, sequenced in a study of CD8 T cells in ankylosing spondylitis. TCRdb analysed the 5' RACE reads with MiXCR anew, one entry per CDR3 protein. The data hold tens of thousands of distinct CDR3 sequences, with roughly 9.6% observed a single time. The sequenced sample consisted of blood, either unsorted or a sorted T cell fraction (not recorded which). The receptors stem from a male donor with ankylosing spondylitis or in good health (not recorded which).

This clonotype was seen a handful of times. The V gene is TRBV2, the J gene TRBJ2-1; D is perhaps TRBD1 or TRBD2 (5 bases each). The CDR3 totals 15 residues. V lost 8 bases, J lost 2 bases, and 16 bases lay in between. The germline CDR1 and CDR2 sequences are SNHLY and FYNNEI. The CDR3 bases are TGTGCCAGCTATTTCGAAAGGGACGCCTACAATGAGCAGTTCTTC. This codes for CASYFERDAYNEQFF.

This chain links TRBV11-2 with TRBJ2-2; no clear D. The CDR3 covers 13 residues. Germline V gene data show CDR1 as SGHAT and CDR2 as FQNNGV. The V end was cut by 3 bases, the J end by 4 bases, with 6 bases between. The CDR3 sequence: CASSFYSTGELFF. For the CDR3, the DNA is TGTGCCAGCAGCTTTTACAGCACCGGGGAGCTGTTTTTT.

To note about this clonotype: This may be a read error, as it is one base from a much larger clone. J is TRBJ1-4 and V is TRBV2; TRBD1 aligns across 7 bases. This CDR3 is built from 14 residues. Germline trimming cut 6 bases from V and 1 base from J; bases unmatched to any gene: 2. Germline V gene sequence: CDR1 SNHLY, CDR2 FYNNEI. CDR3 region: CASRGTVTNEKLFF. Written as DNA, the CDR3 is TGTGCCAGCAGGGGGACAGTAACTAATGAAAAACTGTTTTTT. Complete variable domain (other parts from reference TRBV2 and TRBJ1-4): EPEVTQTPSHQVTQMGQEVILRCVPISNHLYFYWYRQILGQKVEFLVSFYNNEISEKSEIFDDQFSVERPDGSNFTLKIRSTKLEDSAMYFCASRGTVTNEKLFFGSGTQLSVL.

This clonotype was detected a few times. One end of the junction fails to match germline, which may point to a read error. The J gene is TRBJ2-1, the V gene TRBV12-3 or TRBV12-4, with 7 positions matching TRBD1. There are 10 residues in the CDR3. In nucleotides, the CDR3 is TGTGCCAGCAGCCAGGGGGAGCTTAACTTC. Residues: CASSQGELNF.

The chain recombines TRBV29-1 with TRBJ2-2; D could derive from TRBD1 or TRBD2 (5 bases each). Trimming stripped 4 bases from V and 0 bases from J, with 9 bases between. Germline V CDR1 and CDR2: SQVTM, ANQGSEA. The CDR3 contains 14 residues. This chain's CDR3 is CSVGQGANTGELFF. As DNA, the CDR3 is TGCAGCGTTGGTCAGGGAGCGAACACCGGGGAGCTGTTTTTT.

This clonotype occurred many times. The chain uses TRBV5-1 and TRBJ2-5; no clear D. CDR3 size: 15 residues. CDR1 is SGHRS, CDR2 YFSETQ, per germline. The V and J ends lost 3 bases and 2 bases respectively, with 14 bases between them. The CDR3 loop reads CASSSTPGIQETQYF. In nucleotides, the CDR3 is TGCGCCAGCAGCTCAACGCCGGGCATACAAGAGACCCAGTACTTC.

This clonotype was counted many times. The genes are TRBV12-3 or TRBV12-4 and TRBJ1-5; D not resolved. V shed 0 bases and J shed 0 bases, with 12 bases lying between them. The CDR3 is made up of 17 amino acids. CDR3: CASSLAQQFSSNQPQHF. Here the CDR3 DNA reads TGTGCCAGCAGTTTAGCGCAACAGTTTTCTAGCAATCAGCCCCAGCATTTT.

This clonotype was seen at least ten times. The chain combines TRBV10-3 with TRBJ2-5; 10 bases match TRBD2. J was trimmed by 5 bases and V by 4 bases; bases with no gene match: 1. The germline gives CDR1 ENHRY, CDR2 SYGVKD. The length of the CDR3 is 13 residues. DNA for the CDR3: TGTGCCATCAGTGCTAGCGGGGGTGAGACCCAGTACTTC. This encodes CAISASGGETQYF.

The chain carries TRBV20-1 and TRBJ2-7, with D possibly TRBD1 on 5 matching bases. V lost 0 bases to trimming and J lost 2 bases, with 17 bases between them. CDR3 length equals 16 residues. Germline V lookup: CDR1 DFQATT, CDR2 SNEGSKA (reference sequence). The CDR3 region is CSARDHDRQRTYEQYF. CDR3 sequence (DNA): TGCAGTGCTAGAGATCATGACCGACAGAGAACCTACGAGCAGTACTTC.

The chain links TRBV5-6 to TRBJ2-7; no firm D call. With 4 bases removed from V and 4 bases from J, the gap between germline ends came to 12 bases. The length of the CDR3 is 13 residues. CDR1 is SGHDT and CDR2 is YYEEEE in the germline V gene. CDR3 residues: CASSPGSRYEQYF. CDR3 in DNA: TGTGCCAGCAGCCCCGGGTCTCGGTACGAGCAGTACTTC.

V gene TRBV2 combines with J gene TRBJ2-2; 10 bases line up with TRBD1. Germline lookup yields CDR1 SNHLY and CDR2 FYNNEI. This CDR3 has 15 amino acids. Losses at the gene ends were 6 bases for V and 2 bases for J; bases not matched to a gene: 3. As DNA, the CDR3 is TGTGCCAGCAGCCTGACAGGGGGCAACACCGGGGAGCTGTTTTTT. Protein: CASSLTGGNTGELFF.

The sample holds many counts of this clonotype. The chain employs TRBV6-2 or TRBV6-3 and TRBJ1-6; 8 bases line up with TRBD1. The CDR3 runs to 15 residues. Germline V gene lookup returns CDR1 MNHEY and CDR2 SVGEGT. V was clipped by 2 bases and J by 9 bases; unmatched bases: 6. This CDR3 is CASSYPGQGSSPLHF. For the CDR3, the DNA is TGTGCCAGCAGTTACCCCGGACAGGGCTCTTCACCCCTCCACTTT.

The table lists this clonotype with many counts. The rearrangement uses TRBV12-3 or TRBV12-4 and TRBJ2-7; TRBD2 matches 8 bases. This CDR3 contains 15 residues. V was clipped by 7 bases and J by 9 bases; unmatched bases: 17. The CDR3 DNA follows: TGTGCCAGCAACCAGAGAGGTAGCGGGGATTTCGGGCAGTACTTC. Translated: CASNQRGSGDFGQYF.

This clonotype has at least ten counts. The chain couples TRBV30 to TRBJ2-5, with unresolved D. CDR1 and CDR2 (germline): GTSNPN, SVGIG (reference sequence). V shed 0 bases and J shed 1 base, with 9 bases lying between them. The CDR3 is 14 residues long. CDR3 DNA sequence: TGTGCCTGGAGTGTTGGTGGCTCCCAAGAGACCCAGTACTTC. Residues: CAWSVGGSQETQYF.

The sample holds many counts of this clonotype. The chain uses TRBV11-3 and TRBJ2-1; D uncertain. This CDR3 contains 13 residues. Germline lookup yields CDR1 SGHNT and CDR2 YENEEA. V lost 2 bases and J lost 2, with 4 bases in between. This CDR3 reads CASSLNPYNEQFF. CDR3 nucleotides: TGTGCCAGCAGCTTAAATCCCTACAATGAGCAGTTCTTC.

The chain employs TRBV6-2 or TRBV6-3 and TRBJ1-2; 9 nucleotides line up with TRBD1. Germline assignment: CDR1 MNHEY and CDR2 SVGEGT. The length of the CDR3 is 15 residues. The junction had 5 bases not matched to a gene; V was cut back by 5 bases and J by 1 base. CDR3 protein: CASSSGQGSNYGYTF. The CDR3 nucleotides are TGTGCCAGCAGTAGCGGACAGGGGAGTAACTATGGCTACACCTTC.

This clonotype was seen ten or more times. This chain joins TRBV12-3 or TRBV12-4 and TRBJ2-1; TRBD1 agrees at 7 bases. Trimming took 7 bases from V and 8 from J; bases not matched to a gene: 11. The CDR3 is 14 amino acids. The CDR3 sequence: CASTPTDRVDEQFF. The CDR3 bases are TGTGCCAGCACTCCAACTGACAGGGTCGATGAGCAGTTCTTC.

This chain joins TRBV2 and TRBJ1-2, with D unclear. Per the germline V gene, CDR1 is SNHLY and CDR2 is FYNNEI. V was clipped by 6 bases and J by 4 bases, with 12 bases between them. The CDR3 loop spans 13 amino acids. CDR3 amino acids: CASSALTSYGYTF. CDR3 bases: TGTGCCAGCAGCGCGCTCACATCCTATGGCTACACCTTC. Full variable domain (outside the CDR3, taken from reference TRBV2 and TRBJ1-2): EPEVTQTPSHQVTQMGQEVILRCVPISNHLYFYWYRQILGQKVEFLVSFYNNEISEKSEIFDDQFSVERPDGSNFTLKIRSTKLEDSAMYFCASSALTSYGYTFGSGTRLTVV.

This clonotype was counted ten times or more. The genes are TRBV6-1 and TRBJ2-7; weak D call: TRBD2 (6 bases). V was shortened by 6 bases and J by 1 base, with 16 bases between the two germline ends. This CDR3 spans 15 amino acids. Germline CDR1 reads MNHNS; CDR2 reads SASEGT. CDR3: CASSNSGTLSYEQYF. The CDR3 nucleotides read TGTGCCAGCAGCAATAGCGGTACCCTGTCCTACGAGCAGTACTTC.

There are many counts of this clonotype. The gene calls are TRBV29-1 and TRBJ2-3; 12 bases line up with TRBD1. CDR1 is SQVTM and CDR2 is ANQGSEA in the germline V gene. V was clipped by 3 bases and J by 8 bases; unmatched bases: 12. The CDR3 is 16 residues long. The CDR3 sequence: CSVDQPGQGAPGTQYF. The CDR3, as DNA: TGCAGCGTTGATCAACCGGGACAGGGGGCTCCGGGTACGCAGTATTTT.

The CDR3 DNA follows: TGTGCCAGCAGTGCATGGGACACTGAAGCTTTCTTT. It yields the protein CASSAWDTEAFF. The rearrangement links TRBV25-1 to TRBJ1-1; D ambiguous. CDR1 is MGHDK and CDR2 is SYGVNS in the germline V gene. The V end lost 4 bases, the J end lost 3 bases, and 6 bases lay between the germline ends. The CDR3 contains 12 residues.

The gene calls are TRBV7-8 and TRBJ1-1; a weak D match, TRBD1 (5 bases). This CDR3 comprises 16 residues. The V gene's germline CDR1 is SGHVS and CDR2 FQNEAQ. Trimming removed 3 bases from V and 5 bases from J, with 19 bases in between. The CDR3 nucleotides read TGTGCCAGCAGCTTGTCCGGGACCCCAGGGAGGACTGAAGCTTTCTTT. The encoded protein is CASSLSGTPGRTEAFF.

V usage is TRBV5-1 and J usage is TRBJ1-2; unclear D gene. The CDR3 loop spans 14 amino acids. In germline, CDR1 is SGHRS, CDR2 YFSETQ. V dropped 1 base and J dropped 2 bases, with 9 bases sitting between them. CDR3 coding DNA: TGCGCCAGCAGCTTGAGCCAGGCCAACTATGGCTACACCTTC. It codes for CASSLSQANYGYTF.

This clonotype has at least ten counts. The CDR3 DNA follows: TGTGCCAGCAGCGAAACTAGCGGGGCGCTATTCTACAATGAGCAGTTCTTC. Translated, it gives CASSETSGALFYNEQFF. V and J are TRBV11-2 and TRBJ2-1, with 10 bases identical to TRBD2. This CDR3 comprises 17 residues. V lost 5 bases, J lost 3 bases, and 10 bases stayed unmatched. Per the germline V gene, CDR1 is SGHAT and CDR2 is FQNNGV.

This clonotype was seen ten or more times. The chain joins TRBV29-1 to TRBJ2-3; D possibly corresponds to TRBD1 (5 bases). There are 15 residues in the CDR3. Germline CDR1 and CDR2: SQVTM and ANQGSEA. Between the trimmed V and J ends, which lost 6 bases and 0 bases, there was a span of 16 bases. The CDR3 sequence: CSVQDGPSSTDTQYF. CDR3 sequence (DNA): TGCAGCGTACAGGACGGACCATCTAGCACAGATACGCAGTATTTT.

This clonotype was recorded at least ten times. The chain combines TRBV7-9 with TRBJ1-1, with D possibly TRBD1 on 5 matching bases. The germline CDR1 and CDR2 sequences are SEHNR and FQNEAQ (reference sequence). This CDR3 is built from 13 residues. The ends were cut back, 7 bases at V and 11 bases at J, with 20 bases in the middle. The CDR3 spells CASTSFGQGAAFF. DNA for the CDR3: TGTGCCAGCACATCCTTTGGGCAGGGAGCGGCTTTCTTT.